The rows below give T cell receptor beta chains drawn from one sample of a study of CD8 T cells in ankylosing spondylitis. TCRdb called the 5' RACE reads again in MiXCR, with one record for every CDR3 protein. The sample lists more than 250,000 distinct CDR3 sequences, around a tenth seen once, with about 10% in the top ten. What was sequenced was blood, either unsorted or a sorted T cell fraction (not recorded which). Receptors originate from a female donor with ankylosing spondylitis or in good health (not recorded which). The conserved cysteine and the conserved F or W are not part of the CDR3 here. The D gene is left open where the match is weak.

J gene | D gene | V gene | CDR3 protein
TRBJ2-5 | TRBD2 | TRBV20-1 | SADGLAGGETQY
TRBJ1-1 | NA | TRBV7-9 | ASSLYRGLDTEAF
TRBJ2-1 | NA | TRBV5-1 | ASSLGGGPPSEQF
TRBJ2-7 | TRBD1 | TRBV20-1 | SARPTGTLYEQY
TRBJ2-7 | NA | TRBV20-1 | SARSPPYEQY
TRBJ1-6 | NA | TRBV7-9 | ASSLGGAENSPLH
TRBJ2-4 | TRBD2 | TRBV20-1 | SAERTSGRENIQY
TRBJ1-3 | TRBD1 | TRBV28 | ASSLGRDRHIY
TRBJ2-7 | TRBD2 | TRBV7-2 | ASSLGTSGILGEQY
TRBJ1-2 | NA | TRBV20-1 | SARERGYGYT
TRBJ2-1 | TRBD2 | TRBV10-3 | AIRPSGEVYEQF
TRBJ2-5 | NA | TRBV20-1 | SASGGRETQY
TRBJ2-7 | TRBD1 | TRBV3-1 | ASFDRGNYEQY
TRBJ2-5 | NA | TRBV4-1 | ASSQDLGGPEETQY
TRBJ2-1 | TRBD2 | TRBV4-3 | ASSRLPEGGEYNEQF
TRBJ2-5 | TRBD2 | TRBV20-1 | SARGVSGVQETQY
TRBJ1-1 | TRBD1 | TRBV6-1 | ASSRTGRTEAF
TRBJ2-3 | NA | TRBV29-1 | SGLRGADTQY
TRBJ2-7 | NA | TRBV7-6 | ASSPIDGTTKGQY
TRBJ2-5 | NA | TRBV5-1 | ASSLEAEETQY
TRBJ2-3 | NA | TRBV7-2 | ASSLEPGRTDTQY
TRBJ2-3 | TRBD2 | TRBV7-9 | ASRPAGSTDTQY
TRBJ1-5 | NA | TRBV28 | ASSFDSGDQPQH
TRBJ2-7 | TRBD1 | TRBV20-1 | SARDYGGTGMYEQY
TRBJ2-2 | NA | TRBV7-9 | ASSPRQDTGELF
TRBJ1-2 | NA | TRBV20-1 | SPTAADLLYYGYT
TRBJ2-7 | TRBD2 | TRBV20-1 | SARDWREPSYEQY
TRBJ2-5 | NA | TRBV20-1 | SVTAGKETQY
TRBJ2-1 | TRBD2 | TRBV3-1 | ATTLAGTRNNEQF
TRBJ2-3 | NA | TRBV6-5 | ASSYVGRGGDTQY
TRBJ2-3 | NA | TRBV5-1 | ASSLNYYSVGTDTQY
TRBJ1-4 | NA | TRBV7-2 | ASSSQEAINEKLI
TRBJ1-2 | NA | TRBV20-1 | STTGLGNYGYT
TRBJ2-7 | NA | TRBV20-1 | SARPSAYEQY
TRBJ2-7 | NA | TRBV6-1 | ASSTVYEQY
TRBJ2-1 | NA | TRBV28 | ASSQLRSSYNEQF
TRBJ2-7 | NA | TRBV5-4 | ASSLSAGLISYEQY
TRBJ2-2 | NA | TRBV29-1 | SVGGTGELF
TRBJ2-5 | NA | TRBV5-1 | ASSFFAPGGETQY
TRBJ2-7 | NA | TRBV29-1 | SVRRGVTYEQY
TRBJ1-5 | NA | TRBV7-9 | ASSLGTFQPQH
TRBJ2-3 | TRBD2 | TRBV28 | ASGVGLGPDTQY
TRBJ2-7 | TRBD2 | TRBV28 | ASSLGLGNEQY
TRBJ2-6 | NA | TRBV21-1 | ARGKGWCPTGANVLT
TRBJ1-4 | NA | TRBV5-6 | ASSRGTHRGEKLF
TRBJ2-1 | NA | TRBV5-1 | ASSRLGGSSYNEQF
TRBJ2-3 | NA | TRBV12-3/TRBV12-4 | ASSSTSRSTDTQY
TRBJ2-7 | TRBD1 | TRBV7-2 | ASSLVGDRANEQY
TRBJ2-2 | TRBD2 | TRBV12-3/TRBV12-4 | ASSLEGSGLAGVTGELF
TRBJ2-3 | NA | TRBV29-1 | SFSERFPSDTQY
TRBJ1-1 | NA | TRBV5-1 | ASRDRLNTEAF
TRBJ1-1 | NA | TRBV5-1 | ASSSAAGRVTEAF
TRBJ2-7 | TRBD2 | TRBV27 | ASSLIAGGNNEQY
TRBJ1-1 | TRBD1 | TRBV12-3/TRBV12-4 | ASSSSSDRANTEAF
TRBJ1-2 | NA | TRBV20-1 | SAPTDYGYT
TRBJ2-1 | NA | TRBV5-1 | ASSPRRANADGEQF